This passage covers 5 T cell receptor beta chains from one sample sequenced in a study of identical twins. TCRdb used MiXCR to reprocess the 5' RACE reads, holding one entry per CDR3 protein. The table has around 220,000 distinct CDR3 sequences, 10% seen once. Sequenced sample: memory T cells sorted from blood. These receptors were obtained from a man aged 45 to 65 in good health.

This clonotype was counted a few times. As DNA, the CDR3 is TGTGCCAGCAGAGACAGGTCCGCCTCCTACAATGAGCAGTTCTTC. Its protein product is CASRDRSASYNEQFF. The V and J genes are TRBV12-3 or TRBV12-4 and TRBJ2-1, with D perhaps TRBD1 (6 bases). Deletions cut 6 bases from V and 0 bases from J, with 12 bases between. CDR3 length: 15 residues.

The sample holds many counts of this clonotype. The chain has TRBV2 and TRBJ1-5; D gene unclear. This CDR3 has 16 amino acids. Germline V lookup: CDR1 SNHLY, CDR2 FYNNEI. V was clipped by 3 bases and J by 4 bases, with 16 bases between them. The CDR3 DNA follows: TGTGCCAGCAGTGATGAGATGTGGATGCGGAATCAGCCCCAGCATTTT. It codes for CASSDEMWMRNQPQHF.

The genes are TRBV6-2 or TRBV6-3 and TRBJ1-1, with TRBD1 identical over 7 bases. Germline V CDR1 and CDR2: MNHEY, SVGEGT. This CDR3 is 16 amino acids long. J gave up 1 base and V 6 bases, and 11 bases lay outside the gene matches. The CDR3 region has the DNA TGTGCCAGCAGCCCCCGACAGGGCGTCCGGAACACTGAAGCTTTCTTT. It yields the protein CASSPRQGVRNTEAFF.

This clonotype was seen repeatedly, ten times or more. Written as DNA, the CDR3 is TGCGCCAGCAGCCAGCACCCGGGACAGGGGGCCACCGGGGAGCTGTTTTTT. This sequence encodes CASSQHPGQGATGELFF. V and J are TRBV4-1 and TRBJ2-2, with 12 bases matching TRBD1. Germline CDR1 reads MGHRA; CDR2 reads YSYEKL. CDR3 size: 17 residues. The V gene end was trimmed by 3 bases and the J gene end by 4 bases; junction bases not matched to a gene: 6.

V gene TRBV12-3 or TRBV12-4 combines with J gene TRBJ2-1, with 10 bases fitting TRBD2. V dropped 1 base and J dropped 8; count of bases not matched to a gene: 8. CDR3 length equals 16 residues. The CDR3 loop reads CASSLDRRLAGDEQFF. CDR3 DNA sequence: TGTGCCAGCAGTTTAGACCGGAGACTAGCGGGTGATGAGCAGTTCTTC.